The rows below give T cell receptor beta chains drawn from one sample of a study of T cell responses to AZD1222 COVID-19 vaccine. Some clones are missing from TCRdb's copy, which holds only in-frame ones; the method was immunoSEQ multiplex PCR. The sample lists 75,000 to 85,000 clones, roughly 90% seen once, with more than 1.2% in the top ten. This sample comprised peripheral blood, obtained 28 days after the second AZD1222 dose. The receptors were gathered from an adult who received the AZD1222 COVID-19 vaccine. CDR3s include the opening cysteine and the closing phenylalanine or tryptophan. A D gene is named only where the DNA matches it firmly. The size of a clone is reported for some rows only, either as once, few or many, or as a class for expanded clones.

abundance	d_gene	j_gene	v_gene	CDR3aa	CDR3nt
NA	TRBD1	TRBJ1-2	TRBV29-1	CSVGDRRDGYTF	TGCAGCGTGGGGGACAGAAGGGACGGCTACACCTTC
few	NA	TRBJ2-7	TRBV5-1	CASSLPDGYDEQYF	TGCGCCAGCAGCTTGCCGGACGGCTATGACGAGCAGTACTTC
NA	NA	TRBJ2-5	TRBV6-5	CASSRRETQYF	TGTGCCAGCAGCCGGCGAGAGACCCAGTACTTC
NA	NA	TRBJ1-3	TRBV6-5	CASSYSADKGWDTIYF	TGTGCCAGCAGTTACTCGGCGGACAAGGGATGGGACACCATATATTTT
NA	TRBD1	TRBJ1-1	TRBV11-2	CASSWTGDIKGTEAFF	TGTGCCAGCAGCTGGACAGGGGATATCAAGGGCACTGAAGCTTTCTTT
NA	TRBD1	TRBJ1-1	TRBV6-1	CASSDTGGREAFF	TGTGCCAGCAGTGATACAGGGGGCCGTGAAGCTTTCTTT
NA	NA	TRBJ1-5	TRBV6-6	CASSTRGIGNQPQHF	TGTGCCAGCAGCACACGAGGAATAGGCAATCAGCCCCAGCATTTT
NA	NA	TRBJ2-7	TRBV6-5	CASSYSGQGGEQYF	TGTGCCAGCAGTTACTCAGGGCAGGGGGGCGAGCAGTACTTC
once	TRBD1	TRBJ2-1	TRBV27	CASSLFRGGGYNEQFF	TGTGCCAGCAGTTTATTTCGAGGGGGCGGATACAATGAGCAGTTCTTC
NA	NA	TRBJ1-6	TRBV19	CASSTGSYNSPLHF	TGTGCCAGTAGTACCGGCTCCTATAATTCACCCCTCCACTTT
NA	NA	TRBJ2-7	TRBV5-1	CASRPGNFPLIPRGETLYEQYF	TGCGCCAGCAGACCCGGAAATTTCCCCCTTATCCCTAGGGGCGAGACCCTATACGAGCAGTACTTC
NA	TRBD2	TRBJ2-1	TRBV11-3	CASSSRLANEQFF	TGTGCCAGCAGCTCAAGACTAGCAAATGAGCAGTTCTTC
NA	TRBD2	TRBJ2-7	TRBV3-1/TRBV3-2	CASSPRLAGEQYF	TGTGCCAGCAGCCCTCGACTAGCAGGCGAGCAGTACTTC
NA	TRBD1	TRBJ2-1	TRBV14	CAPSRDRESYNEQFF	TGTGCCCCTTCAAGGGACAGGGAGTCCTACAATGAGCAGTTCTTC
NA	TRBD1	TRBJ2-3	TRBV5-1	CASRRDRSTDTQYF	TGCGCCAGCCGCAGGGACAGAAGCACAGATACGCAGTATTTT
NA	NA	TRBJ1-1	TRBV5-1	CASSPLDSLNTEAFF	TGCGCCAGCAGCCCGCTGGACAGCCTGAACACTGAAGCTTTCTTT
NA	NA	TRBJ2-7	TRBV2	CASSGAALSYEQYF	TGTGCCAGCAGTGGAGCCGCCCTTTCCTACGAGCAGTACTTC
NA	NA	TRBJ2-7	TRBV13	CASKPWAGVNYEQYF	TGTGCCAGCAAACCTTGGGCAGGTGTCAACTACGAGCAGTACTTC
NA	NA	TRBJ2-5	TRBV6-5	CASSWTHSETQYF	TGTGCCAGCTCTTGGACTCACTCGGAGACCCAGTACTTC
NA	TRBD1	TRBJ1-6	TRBV7-2	CASSPRGTGGYSPLHF	TGTGCCAGCAGCCCCAGGGGGACAGGGGGTTACTCACCCCTCCACTTT
NA	TRBD2	TRBJ2-7	TRBV3-1/TRBV3-2	CASSQDFSGAYEQYF	TGTGCCAGCAGCCAAGATTTTAGCGGGGCATACGAGCAGTACTTC
NA	NA	TRBJ2-1	TRBV2	CAGSDFNEQFF	TGTGCCGGCTCGGACTTCAATGAGCAGTTCTTC
NA	TRBD1	TRBJ1-4	TRBV10-3	CAISERGPNEKLFF	TGTGCCATCAGTGAAAGGGGGCCTAATGAAAAACTGTTTTTT
NA	NA	TRBJ2-1	TRBV5-6	CASSSYREYNEQFF	TGTGCCAGCAGCTCCTACCGGGAGTACAATGAGCAGTTCTTC
NA	NA	TRBJ2-3	TRBV7-8	CASSPVSDTQYF	TGTGCCAGCAGCCCGGTCTCTGATACGCAGTATTTT